This paragraph reports one T cell receptor beta chain. No antigen is known for it. No base quality values were provided; no much bigger clone lies one nucleotide off. Library preparation used PCR. The instrument was an Illumina HiSeq 2500. TCR libraries were prepared with molecular barcoding, using unique molecular identifiers to normalize TCRbeta repertoire quantification. TCRdb itself trimmed the public reads at Q25 with fastp, ran MiXCR and retained productive beta chains. Every entry covers one CDR3 protein and lists the most common genes and DNA from its rows. The sample table holds 500,000 or so distinct CDR3 sequences, of which 32% were seen once. Roughly 2.5% of the sample is taken by the ten largest. The sample comes from a study of T-cell reconstitution after alpha-beta-depleted transplantation in children (dated by TCRdb to about 2016). For context, the study as a whole: Using TCR repertoire profiling, the study followed T-cell immune reconstitution in a quantitative way in children after TCRalphabeta/CD19-depleted allogeneic hematopoietic cell transplantation.

The CDR3 has 15 amino acids, counting the end cysteine and phenylalanine. The DNA shown is the 45-base CDR3, in frame from base 1. The germline V gene specifies MGHRA as CDR1 and YSYEKL as CDR2. Trimmed from V: 1 base; trimmed from J: 0 bases; junction bases lacking a gene match: 2. The receptor was isolated from a human donor who donated a stem cell graft to a child with aplastic anemia. This sample comprised PBMCs from the stem cell graft donor, obtained from the stem cell graft. Rearrangement joined TRBV4-1 to TRBJ1-1, with TRBD1 matching 7 junction bases. The CDR3 protein: CASSQAGGLNTEAFF. The sequenced DNA is TGCGCCAGCAGCCAAGCAGGGGGTTTGAACACTGAAGCTTTCTTT.